Below are 30 T cell receptor beta chains sequenced from a single sample in a study of cytomegalovirus exposure and HLA in healthy donors. The primer mix had 60 Vbeta and 13 Jbeta primers. This table comes from immunoSEQ multiplex PCR, and its TCRdb copy is limited to in-frame clones, with some not included. The data show approximately 76,000 clones, with around 58% seen just once and 5% to 6% held by the top ten. Sequenced input: PBMCs. These receptors were obtained from a man aged 25-45 years in good health and CMV-seropositive.

The rearrangement uses TRBV11-2 and TRBJ2-7; D not resolved. The ends were cut back, 3 bases at V and 7 bases at J, with 13 bases in the middle. The CDR3 extends over 13 amino acids. The germline V gene encodes CDR1 SGHAT and CDR2 FQNNGV. CDR3 region: CASSLTPRWEQYF. The CDR3 bases are TGTGCCAGCAGCTTGACACCTCGGTGGGAGCAGTACTTC.

V is TRBV6-6 and J is TRBJ2-1, with 8 bases fitting TRBD2. The V gene end was trimmed by 7 bases and the J gene end by 6 bases; junction bases not matched to a gene: 14. Germline CDR1 reads MNHNY; CDR2 reads SVGAGI (reference sequence). The CDR3 spans 16 residues. The CDR3 loop reads CASTPREGTRSNEQFF. The CDR3 bases are TGTGCCAGCACTCCCCGGGAGGGAACTCGGAGCAATGAGCAGTTCTTC.

The chain couples TRBV28 to TRBJ1-5; unclear D gene. This CDR3 is built from 9 residues. Looked up from germline, CDR1 is MDHEN and CDR2 is SYDVKM. V was shortened by 7 bases and J by 11 bases, with 6 bases between the two germline ends. The DNA of the CDR3 is TGTGCCAGCATCGCGGCCCAGCATTTT. This translates into CASIAAQHF.

In this sample, this clone turned up a few times. CDR3 bases: TGTGCCAGTAGTATTCTGGGAGGGGGGGCGACGGATACGCAGTATTTT. Translating it yields CASSILGGGATDTQYF. The chain couples TRBV19 to TRBJ2-3; the D gene is possibly TRBD2 (7 bases). V gave up 3 bases and J gave up 6 bases, with 19 bases separating them. Looked up from germline, CDR1 is LNHDA and CDR2 is SQIVND (reference sequence). The length of the CDR3 is 16 residues. Together with reference TRBV19 and TRBJ2-3, the CDR3 gives the full variable domain: DGGITQSPKYLFRKEGQNVTLSCEQNLNHDAMYWYRQDPGQGLRLIYYSQIVNDFQKGDIAEGYSVSREKKESFPLTVTSAQKNPTAFYLCASSILGGGATDTQYFGPGTRLTVL.

V gene TRBV11-2 combines with J gene TRBJ2-2; possibly TRBD1 for D (6 bases). The germline V and J ends were trimmed by 5 bases and 0 bases, with 7 bases remaining between them. Germline CDR1 and CDR2: SGHAT and FQNNGV. This CDR3 has 14 amino acids. CDR3 DNA sequence: TGTGCCAGCAGCCGGGACACGAACACCGGGGAGCTGTTTTTT. It specifies CASSRDTNTGELFF.

In this sample, this clone turned up a few times. This rearrangement joins TRBV2 to TRBJ1-4; D perhaps matches TRBD1 (5 bases). The V gene's germline CDR1 is SNHLY and CDR2 FYNNEI. Deletions cut 8 bases from V and 6 bases from J, with 10 bases between. CDR3 length equals 12 residues. The CDR3 region is CASGGEDEKLFF. As DNA, the CDR3 is TGTGCCAGCGGGGGGGAGGATGAAAAACTGTTTTTT.

The V and J genes are TRBV4-2 and TRBJ2-4; TRBD2 aligns across 8 bases. The junction had 14 bases not matched to a gene; V was cut back by 1 base and J by 0 bases. Germline V lookup: CDR1 LGHNA, CDR2 YNFKEQ. The CDR3 extends over 20 amino acids. The CDR3 DNA follows: TGTGCCAGCAGCCAAGTTAACGGGAGGGCACGGGCCTCAGCCAAAAACATTCAGTACTTC. Translated: CASSQVNGRARASAKNIQYF.

This clone was detected a few times. CDR3 in DNA: TGTGCCAGCAGAACAGGGACCTGGGCTGAAGCTTTCTTT. This sequence encodes CASRTGTWAEAFF. This rearrangement joins TRBV6-5 to TRBJ1-1; TRBD1 is a possible D gene (6 bases). V dropped 6 bases and J dropped 6 bases, with 14 bases sitting between them. Germline V gene lookup returns CDR1 MNHEY and CDR2 SVGAGI. The CDR3 has 13 residues.

The CDR3 region has the DNA TGTGCCAGCAGCGTCCCGGGACTAGCGACCGGGCAGTTCTTC. It is translated as CASSVPGLATGQFF. The J gene is TRBJ2-1, the V gene TRBV5-6; TRBD2 matches at 10 bases. The germline CDR1 and CDR2 sequences are SGHDT and YYEEEE. This CDR3 has 14 amino acids. The V gene end was trimmed by 4 bases and the J gene end by 12 bases; junction bases not matched to a gene: 10.

The chain joins TRBV19 to TRBJ2-7; 9 bases fit TRBD1. V dropped 5 bases and J dropped 7; count of bases not matched to a gene: 12. The CDR3 totals 15 residues. Germline V CDR1 and CDR2: LNHDA, SQIVND (reference sequence). CDR3 DNA sequence: TGTGCCAGTAGTCGAGCGGGGACAGGGTTTCAAGAGCAGTACTTC. Translated: CASSRAGTGFQEQYF.

The J gene is TRBJ2-3, the V gene TRBV7-2, with 9 bases that match TRBD2. J was trimmed by 3 bases and V by 4 bases; bases with no gene match: 2. CDR1 is SGHTA and CDR2 is FQGNSA in the germline V gene. CDR3 length: 14 residues. CDR3 residues: CASSSTSGTDTQYF. CDR3 coding DNA: TGTGCCAGCAGCTCGACTAGCGGTACAGATACGCAGTATTTT.

The chain links TRBV15 to TRBJ2-6; D is uncertain. The CDR3 loop spans 16 amino acids. Trimming took off 3 bases at V and 1 base at J, with 10 bases between the two ends. The germline CDR1 and CDR2 sequences are LNHNV and YYDKDF (reference sequence). The CDR3 here is CATSRESGSGANVLTF. CDR3 in DNA: TGTGCCACCAGCAGGGAGAGTGGATCTGGGGCCAACGTCCTGACTTTC.

This clone was picked up one time. The chain joins TRBV2 to TRBJ2-2, with TRBD2 matching 12 bases. Unmatched junction bases numbered 4, after V lost 4 bases and J lost 7 bases. Germline V gene data show CDR1 as SNHLY and CDR2 as FYNNEI. The CDR3 runs to 15 residues. In DNA form, the CDR3 reads TGTGCCAGCAGTGCTAGCGGGGGGGCGATCGGGGAGCTGTTTTTT. Protein: CASSASGGAIGELFF. The full variable domain, completed using reference TRBV2 and TRBJ2-2, is EPEVTQTPSHQVTQMGQEVILRCVPISNHLYFYWYRQILGQKVEFLVSFYNNEISEKSEIFDDQFSVERPDGSNFTLKIRSTKLEDSAMYFCASSASGGAIGELFFGEGSRLTVL.

This clone was seen a single time. The chain employs TRBV15 and TRBJ1-5; D is undetermined. This CDR3 is 12 amino acids long. Germline CDR1 reads LNHNV; CDR2 reads YYDKDF (reference sequence). Trimming cost V 5 bases and J 4 bases, with 6 bases left between them. This CDR3 is CATSQDNQPQHF. In DNA form, the CDR3 reads TGTGCCACCAGCCAGGATAATCAGCCCCAGCATTTT.

This clone has a handful of counts. V is TRBV7-3 and J is TRBJ1-1; weak D call: TRBD1 (6 bases). CDR1 is SGHTA, CDR2 FQGTGA, per germline. V was clipped by 6 bases and J by 4 bases, with 21 bases between them. The CDR3 is 16 residues long. DNA of the CDR3: TGTGCCAGCAGTACCGTTGGGGGGGCCAGTTTCACTGAAGCTTTCTTT. It encodes CASSTVGGASFTEAFF.

The chain has TRBV7-9 and TRBJ2-7; TRBD2 agrees at 13 bases. CDR3 length: 16 residues. The germline V gene has CDR1 SEHNR and CDR2 FQNEAQ (reference sequence). V lost 5 bases and J lost 2; bases outside the gene matches: 6. DNA for the CDR3: TGTGCCAGCAGCCGGGCGGGGACTAGCGGGACCTACGAGCAGTACTTC. Residues: CASSRAGTSGTYEQYF.

The chain links TRBV2 to TRBJ1-1; perhaps TRBD1 as D (5 bases). This CDR3 region has 13 residues. The germline CDR1 and CDR2 sequences are SNHLY and FYNNEI. The V end lost 7 bases, the J end lost 5 bases, and 14 bases lay between the germline ends. CDR3 bases: TGTGCCAGCACCAGGGCTGAGAAGACTGAAGCTTTCTTT. Translated, it gives CASTRAEKTEAFF.

This chain links TRBV19 with TRBJ1-6, with 9 bases identical to TRBD1. This CDR3 is 15 amino acids long. Trimming at V came to 5 bases and at J to 9 bases, leaving 8 bases not matched to a gene. Per germline, CDR1 LNHDA and CDR2 SQIVND (reference sequence). The CDR3 protein is CASSSPGTGISPLHF. The DNA of the CDR3 is TGTGCCAGTAGTTCACCCGGGACAGGGATTTCACCCCTCCACTTT.

The chain links TRBV19 to TRBJ1-1; no firm D call. The length of the CDR3 is 14 residues. Germline assignment: CDR1 LNHDA and CDR2 SQIVND (reference sequence). Trimming took off 7 bases at V and 4 bases at J, with 16 bases between the two ends. This CDR3 reads CASIISGDGTEAFF. DNA of the CDR3: TGTGCCAGTATTATCTCCGGGGATGGCACTGAAGCTTTCTTT.

V and J are TRBV19 and TRBJ2-2, with a weak D call TRBD2 (5 bases). V was pared by 5 bases and J by 1 base, with 11 bases between. The CDR3 is made up of 15 amino acids. Germline-derived CDR1 and CDR2 are LNHDA and SQIVND (reference sequence). The CDR3: CASSATGMNTGELFF. CDR3 DNA: TGTGCCAGTAGTGCGACGGGGATGAACACCGGGGAGCTGTTTTTT.

This clone was counted between two and nine times. The gene calls are TRBV19 and TRBJ1-1; the match to TRBD1 covers 7 bases. V trimming: 0 bases; J trimming: 9 bases; junction bases outside the gene matches: 4. Germline CDR1 LNHDA, CDR2 SQIVND (reference sequence). CDR3 length: 13 amino acids. For the CDR3, the DNA is TGTGCCAGTAGTATAGAGAGGACAGGTAAAGCTTTCTTT. Translating it yields CASSIERTGKAFF.

The chain recombines TRBV5-8 with TRBJ2-7; TRBD2 might be the D (6 bases). This CDR3 has 15 amino acids. With 1 base removed from V and 5 bases from J, the gap between germline ends came to 16 bases. CDR1 SGHTS and CDR2 YDEGEE come from the germline V gene. The CDR3 loop reads CASSLSDGSLDEQYF. The DNA for the CDR3 is TGTGCCAGCAGCTTGAGTGACGGGAGTCTCGACGAGCAGTACTTC.

Only a few counts were recorded for this clone. CDR3 nucleotides: TGTGCCAGCAGGAGGGGGACGAACACCGGGGAGCTGTTTTTT. This translates into CASRRGTNTGELFF. The genes are TRBV6-5 and TRBJ2-2; possible D gene TRBD1, 6 bases. From germline, CDR1 is MNHEY and CDR2 SVGAGI. The CDR3 totals 14 residues. V was cut by 6 bases and J by 0 bases, with 8 bases left in between.

The V and J genes are TRBV19 and TRBJ1-5; no definite D call. This CDR3 spans 15 amino acids. Trimming shortened V by 9 bases and J by 0 bases, and 15 bases separated the two germline ends. Germline CDR1 LNHDA, CDR2 SQIVND (reference sequence). CDR3 sequence: CASGLTGYSNQPQHF. The CDR3, as DNA: TGTGCCAGCGGATTGACGGGATATAGCAATCAGCCCCAGCATTTT.

This chain connects TRBV10-3 to TRBJ2-5; the match to TRBD2 covers 9 bases. The V gene end was trimmed by 10 bases and the J gene end by 5 bases; junction bases not matched to a gene: 8. The CDR3 totals 13 residues. From germline, CDR1 is ENHRY and CDR2 SYGVKD. CDR3 sequence (DNA): TGTGCCAGCCGCGGGGGGGCTGAGGAGACCCAGTACTTC. It is translated as CASRGGAEETQYF.

This clone has only a few counts. This chain connects TRBV6-1 to TRBJ2-1; 7 positions match TRBD1. The V and J ends lost 5 bases and 4 bases, in that order; junction bases with no gene match: 8. This CDR3 has 15 amino acids. The germline V gene encodes CDR1 MNHNS and CDR2 SASEGT. CDR3 residues: CASSPAGTDYNEQFF. CDR3 coding DNA: TGTGCCAGCAGTCCCGCCGGGACAGATTACAATGAGCAGTTCTTC.

This chain links TRBV6-6 with TRBJ1-3; tentatively, D is TRBD1 (6 bases). CDR1 MNHNY and CDR2 SVGAGI come from the germline V gene (reference sequence). The CDR3 contains 14 residues. Trimming removed 0 bases from V and 4 bases from J, with 7 bases in between. This CDR3 reads CASSYSRGGNTIYF. The CDR3 DNA is TGTGCCAGCAGTTACTCCAGGGGAGGAAACACCATATATTTT.

The chain recombines TRBV27 with TRBJ2-3; 10 bases align to TRBD1. The CDR3 totals 14 residues. J gave up 5 bases and V 4 bases, and 3 bases lay outside the gene matches. The germline gives CDR1 MNHEY, CDR2 SMNVEV (reference sequence). This CDR3 is CASSSGQGIDTQYF. The CDR3, as DNA: TGTGCCAGCAGTTCGGGACAGGGGATAGATACGCAGTATTTT.

This chain uses TRBV28 with TRBJ2-7; TRBD1 matches 9 bases. CDR1 is MDHEN and CDR2 is SYDVKM in the germline V gene. The V segment lost 1 base and the J segment 3 bases; nucleotides outside the gene matches: 1. The CDR3 totals 14 residues. CDR3 in DNA: TGTGCCAGCAGTTTATTGGGACAGGGCTACGAGCAGTACTTC. This translates into CASSLLGQGYEQYF.

This chain connects TRBV7-9 to TRBJ2-1; a weak D match, TRBD2 (5 bases). Looked up from germline, CDR1 is SEHNR and CDR2 is FQNEAQ (reference sequence). CDR3 size: 15 residues. V lost 1 base and J lost 10, with 17 bases in between. CDR3: CASSLGVARQWEQFF. The CDR3, as DNA: TGTGCCAGCAGCTTAGGGGTAGCGCGACAATGGGAGCAGTTCTTC.